A single sample gave rise to the 13 T cell receptor beta chains below, sequenced in a study of OX40 agonist ivuxolimab in advanced cancers. TCRdb's table, derived via immunoSEQ multiplex PCR, lists solely in-frame clones and lacks some. The data hold 60,000 or so clones, with about 83% observed a single time. The input for sequencing was CD4+ or CD8+ T cells sorted from blood, taken in a trial of the OX40 agonist ivuxolimab. These receptors came from an adult with an advanced solid tumor such as melanoma, head and neck, liver or kidney cancer.

This chain uses TRBV7-8 with TRBJ1-1; D is perhaps TRBD1 (6 bases). The CDR3 contains 13 residues. From germline, CDR1 is SGHVS and CDR2 FQNEAQ. Trimming shortened V by 5 bases and J by 4 bases, and 11 bases separated the two germline ends. CDR3 DNA: TGTGCCAGCAGCCCGCCAGGGGTCACTGAAGCTTTCTTT. Protein: CASSPPGVTEAFF. Filled out from reference TRBV7-8 and TRBJ1-1, the complete variable domain reads GAGVSQSPRYKVAKRGQDVALRCDPISGHVSLFWYQQALGQGPEFLTYFQNEAQLDKSGLPSDRFFAERPEGSVSTLKIQRTQQEDSAVYLCASSPPGVTEAFFGQGTRLTVV.

The chain is built from TRBV7-2 and TRBJ2-5; 8 nucleotides align to TRBD2. The CDR3 loop spans 14 amino acids. CDR1 SGHTA and CDR2 FQGNSA come from the germline V gene. Germline trimming cut 6 bases from V and 2 bases from J; bases unmatched to any gene: 5. CDR3 loop: CASRSGTSQETQYF. In DNA form, the CDR3 reads TGTGCCAGCAGATCCGGGACTAGTCAAGAGACCCAGTACTTC.

CDR3 nucleotide sequence: TGTGCCAGTAGTGAAAGGTTGGGAGCGGGGACAGGGACCCAGTACTTC. This encodes CASSERLGAGTGTQYF. V is TRBV19 and J is TRBJ2-5; maybe TRBD1 (8 bases). Germline V gene lookup returns CDR1 LNHDA and CDR2 SQIVND (reference sequence). The CDR3 loop spans 16 amino acids. Deletions cut 5 bases from V and 7 bases from J, with 23 bases between.

This clone was counted ten times or more. In the same sample, other DNA sequences code for this CDR3. J is TRBJ1-2 and V is TRBV2; the D gene is possibly TRBD1 (6 bases). The germline V and J ends were trimmed by 8 bases and 3 bases, with 7 bases remaining between them. Germline V gene lookup returns CDR1 SNHLY and CDR2 FYNNEI. The CDR3 contains 11 residues. CDR3 nucleotide sequence: TGTGCCAGCCGACAGGACTATGGCTACACCTTC. It codes for CASRQDYGYTF.

The V gene is TRBV15, the J gene TRBJ1-4; D not resolved. V lost 0 bases and J 5 bases, leaving 10 bases between the germline ends. There are 15 residues in the CDR3. Germline V gene data show CDR1 as LNHNV and CDR2 as YYDKDF (reference sequence). The CDR3 protein is CATSRDREENEKLFF. In DNA, the CDR3 is TGTGCCACCAGCAGAGATCGGGAAGAGAATGAAAAACTGTTTTTT.

J is TRBJ1-2 and V is TRBV30; 10 bases align to TRBD1. The germline V gene has CDR1 GTSNPN and CDR2 SVGIG (reference sequence). This CDR3 region has 16 residues. Trimming took 3 bases from V and 0 from J; bases not matched to a gene: 7. Here the CDR3 DNA reads TGTGCCTGGAGCTACCCCGGACAGGGGGCTAACTATGGCTACACCTTC. Its translation is CAWSYPGQGANYGYTF. The whole variable domain, filled in from reference TRBV30 and TRBJ1-2, reads SQTIHQWPATLVQPVGSPLSLECTVEGTSNPNLYWYRQAAGRGLQLLFYSVGIGQISSEVPQNLSASRPQDRQFILSSKKLLLSDSGFYLCAWSYPGQGANYGYTFGSGTRLTVV.

V and J are TRBV6-5 and TRBJ2-7; a weak D match, TRBD1 (5 bases). The CDR3 is 16 amino acids. The germline gives CDR1 MNHEY, CDR2 SVGAGI. The V gene lost 2 bases and the J gene lost 1 base, with 15 bases spanning the gap. Here the CDR3 reads CASSYQAGFVSYEQYF. The CDR3 nucleotides are TGTGCCAGCAGTTACCAGGCAGGGTTCGTATCCTACGAGCAGTACTTC.

This clone was observed a few times. This chain links TRBV18 with TRBJ2-1; TRBD2 is a possible D gene (6 bases). The CDR3 is 15 amino acids. V lost 0 bases and J lost 0, with 6 bases in between. Per germline, CDR1 KGHSH and CDR2 LQKENI. The CDR3 DNA sequence: TGTGCCAGCTCACCACCCGGGAGCTCCTACAATGAGCAGTTCTTC. It encodes CASSPPGSSYNEQFF.

V usage is TRBV7-2 and J usage is TRBJ1-2; TRBD1 agrees at 10 bases. This CDR3 contains 16 residues. Germline loops: CDR1 SGHTA, CDR2 FQGNSA. V dropped 1 base and J dropped 5; count of bases not matched to a gene: 7. Written as DNA, the CDR3 is TGTGCCAGCAGCTTAGGACAGGGGGCTATTGAATATGGCTACACCTTC. Protein product: CASSLGQGAIEYGYTF.

V and J are TRBV30 and TRBJ1-1, with no clear D. This CDR3 is 13 amino acids long. CDR1 is GTSNPN and CDR2 is SVGIG in the germline V gene (reference sequence). Trimming removed 0 bases at V and 2 bases at J, with 7 bases between. CDR3 sequence reads: CAWSVFGNTEAFF. The DNA of the CDR3 is TGTGCCTGGAGTGTATTCGGTAACACTGAAGCTTTCTTT.

V is TRBV25-1 and J is TRBJ2-7; a possible D gene is TRBD1 (6 bases). This CDR3 has 12 residues. The V and J ends lost 8 bases and 1 base respectively, with 9 bases between them. CDR1 and CDR2 from the germline V gene are MGHDK and SYGVNS. CDR3 in DNA: TGTGCCAGCTCAGGGGTATCCTACGAGCAGTACTTC. Its protein product is CASSGVSYEQYF.

This clone was counted a few times. The V call is TRBV30, the J call TRBJ1-1; 8 positions agree with TRBD1. The CDR3 runs to 13 residues. The germline gives CDR1 GTSNPN, CDR2 SVGIG (reference sequence). V shed 3 bases, J shed 4 bases, and the junction held 4 bases outside the gene matches. As DNA, the CDR3 is TGTGCCTGGAGGAGGGACAGGCCCACTGAAGCTTTCTTT. Translation gives CAWRRDRPTEAFF.

This clone was counted between two and nine times. The rearrangement joins TRBV11-3 to TRBJ2-3; possibly TRBD1 or TRBD2 for D (6 bases each). The CDR3 covers 15 residues. V lost 3 bases to trimming and J lost 1 base, with 11 bases between them. Germline CDR1 and CDR2: SGHNT and YENEEA. The CDR3 loop reads CASSFGGPGTDTQYF. CDR3 DNA: TGTGCCAGCAGCTTTGGGGGGCCCGGCACAGATACGCAGTATTTT.